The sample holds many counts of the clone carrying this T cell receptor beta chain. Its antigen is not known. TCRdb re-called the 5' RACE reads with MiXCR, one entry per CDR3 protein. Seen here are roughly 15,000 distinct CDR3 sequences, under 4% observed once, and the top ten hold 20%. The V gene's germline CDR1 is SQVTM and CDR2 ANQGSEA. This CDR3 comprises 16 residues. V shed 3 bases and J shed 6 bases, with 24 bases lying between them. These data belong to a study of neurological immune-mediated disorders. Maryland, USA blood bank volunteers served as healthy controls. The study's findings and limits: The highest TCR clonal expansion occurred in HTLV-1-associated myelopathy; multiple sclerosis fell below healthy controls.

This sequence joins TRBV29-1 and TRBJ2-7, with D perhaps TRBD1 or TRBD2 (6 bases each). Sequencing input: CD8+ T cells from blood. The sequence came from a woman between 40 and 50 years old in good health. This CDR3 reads CSVDLPDPSGGGEQYF. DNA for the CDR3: TGCAGCGTTGATTTACCCGATCCCTCTGGAGGGGGCGAGCAGTACTTC.